The 21 T cell receptor beta chains listed next were all sequenced from one sample in a study of OX40 agonist ivuxolimab in advanced cancers. Sequencing used immunoSEQ multiplex PCR; TCRdb keeps in-frame clones, though not all of them. The sample yields more than 65,000 clones, around 84% seen once. Specimen: CD4+ or CD8+ T cells sorted from blood, collected in a trial of the OX40 agonist ivuxolimab. Every receptor here comes from an adult with an advanced solid tumor such as melanoma, head and neck, liver or kidney cancer.

Note on this clone: Different DNA sequences within this sample yield the same CDR3. The chain recombines TRBV6-1 with TRBJ2-3; a possible D gene is TRBD1 (6 bases). CDR1 is MNHNS and CDR2 is SASEGT in the germline V gene. CDR3 length equals 12 residues. Trimming removed 5 bases at V and 6 bases at J, with 9 bases between. In nucleotides, the CDR3 is TGTGCCAGCAGTCTTAGGGGGGATACGCAGTATTTT. This encodes CASSLRGDTQYF.

The chain employs TRBV2 and TRBJ2-5, with D perhaps matching TRBD2 (7 bases). V lost 3 bases and J lost 4, with 18 bases in between. The CDR3 is 16 amino acids. Germline V gene lookup returns CDR1 SNHLY and CDR2 FYNNEI. CDR3 bases: TGTGCCAGCAGTGAGGTCCGGGCGGGGGCAGCAGAGACCCAGTACTTC. Translating gives CASSEVRAGAAETQYF.

J is TRBJ1-1 and V is TRBV30; maybe TRBD1 (6 bases). The CDR3 runs to 13 residues. CDR1 is GTSNPN, CDR2 SVGIG, per germline (reference sequence). The ends were cut back, 3 bases at V and 3 bases at J, with 11 bases in the middle. CDR3 region: CAWRGNRDTEAFF. DNA for the CDR3: TGTGCCTGGAGGGGGAACAGGGACACTGAAGCTTTCTTT.

The rearrangement uses TRBV6-6 and TRBJ2-7; D remains unclear. The CDR3 length is 11 residues. In germline, CDR1 is MNHNY, CDR2 SVGAGI (reference sequence). With 7 bases removed from V and 3 bases from J, the gap between germline ends came to 7 bases. The DNA of the CDR3 is TGTGCCAGCACCACACGCTACGAGCAGTACTTC. Its translation is CASTTRYEQYF.

This clone was counted once. The chain has TRBV27 and TRBJ1-2; TRBD1 matches at 8 bases. CDR1 MNHEY and CDR2 SMNVEV come from the germline V gene (reference sequence). Trimming cost V 1 base and J 8 bases; bases outside gene matches: 6. The CDR3 length is 14 residues. CDR3 sequence: CASSLLQGAGGYTF. The CDR3 DNA sequence: TGTGCCAGCAGTTTATTGCAGGGGGCGGGAGGCTACACCTTC.

This clone came up once. V usage is TRBV29-1 and J usage is TRBJ1-3; D is uncertain. Per germline, CDR1 SQVTM and CDR2 ANQGSEA. V lost 6 bases and J 0 bases, leaving 15 bases between the germline ends. The CDR3 extends over 15 amino acids. The CDR3 reads CSVVGTGVSGNTIYF. The CDR3 DNA sequence: TGCAGCGTCGTCGGCACTGGGGTCTCTGGAAACACCATATATTTT.

This chain links TRBV7-8 with TRBJ1-2, with D possibly matching TRBD1 (5 bases). CDR3 length equals 11 residues. Germline V gene lookup returns CDR1 SGHVS and CDR2 FQNEAQ. V was shortened by 5 bases and J by 12 bases, with 13 bases between the two germline ends. CDR3 region: CASSPMEGDTF. Written as DNA, the CDR3 is TGTGCCAGCAGCCCGATGGAAGGGGACACCTTC.

This clone has more than one count but fewer than ten. This chain joins TRBV7-2 and TRBJ1-6, with 7 bases matching TRBD1. CDR3 length: 15 amino acids. Germline V gene sequence: CDR1 SGHTA, CDR2 FQGNSA. V was pared by 8 bases and J by 10 bases, with 14 bases of the junction left unmatched. The DNA for the CDR3 is TGTGCCAGCGCCGAACTAGGGGGCATAGGGTCACCCCTCCACTTT. It translates to CASAELGGIGSPLHF.

This clone was picked up one time. This sequence joins TRBV20-1 and TRBJ2-3; no clear D. Trimming removed 6 bases at V and 6 bases at J, with 10 bases between. The CDR3 runs 11 residues. CDR1 and CDR2 from the germline V gene are DFQATT and SNEGSKA (reference sequence). The CDR3 region is CSAQAKDTQYF. DNA for the CDR3: TGCAGTGCCCAGGCGAAGGATACGCAGTATTTT.

The rearrangement joins TRBV2 to TRBJ1-5; tentatively, D is TRBD1 (5 bases). Between the trimmed V and J ends, which lost 5 bases and 5 bases, there was a span of 13 bases. The CDR3 loop spans 14 amino acids. Germline CDR1 SNHLY, CDR2 FYNNEI. CDR3 in amino acids: CASSFQGMDQPQHF. The DNA of the CDR3 is TGTGCCAGCAGTTTCCAGGGTATGGATCAGCCCCAGCATTTT.

This clone was found once. The chain employs TRBV9 and TRBJ2-2; D is undetermined. Trimming stripped 1 base from V and 3 bases from J, with 10 bases between. The CDR3 totals 15 residues. CDR1 and CDR2 from the germline V gene are SGDLS and YYNGEE. The CDR3 is CASSVSSLDTGELFF. In nucleotides, the CDR3 is TGTGCCAGCAGCGTAAGTAGCTTAGACACCGGGGAGCTGTTTTTT.

This chain links TRBV6-5 with TRBJ1-2; no firm D call. The CDR3 sequence is 13 residues long. Trimming left V 6 bases short and J 8 bases short, with 16 bases between. CDR1 is MNHEY, CDR2 SVGAGI, per germline. In DNA, the CDR3 is TGTGCCAGCAGGCGAGACCAGGAGGTCGGCTACACCTTC. Its translation: CASRRDQEVGYTF.

The genes are TRBV7-2 and TRBJ1-3; D uncertain. Between the trimmed V and J ends, which lost 2 bases and 3 bases, there was a span of 5 bases. The CDR3 extends over 13 amino acids. Germline CDR1 and CDR2: SGHTA and FQGNSA. The CDR3 loop is CASSLSGGNTIYF. Written as DNA, the CDR3 is TGTGCCAGCAGCTTATCGGGTGGAAACACCATATATTTT.

The chain links TRBV4-2 to TRBJ1-2; weak D call: TRBD1 (5 bases). The CDR3 spans 17 residues. V was trimmed by 0 bases and J by 4 bases, leaving 18 bases between them. Germline CDR1 is LGHNA and CDR2 is YNFKEQ. The CDR3 DNA reads as TGTGCCAGCAGCCAAGAAGGGGCACCTCCTGAGGGCTATGGCTACACCTTC. It translates to CASSQEGAPPEGYGYTF.

The chain carries TRBV20-1 and TRBJ1-2; D ambiguous. The length of the CDR3 is 11 residues. Germline CDR1 is DFQATT and CDR2 is SNEGSKA (reference sequence). The germline V and J ends were trimmed by 5 bases and 5 bases, with 9 bases remaining between them. This CDR3 reads CSAYTLYGYTF. For the CDR3, the DNA is TGCAGTGCTTACACCCTGTATGGCTACACCTTC.

This clone was seen once. The V call is TRBV4-1, the J call TRBJ2-3, with a weak D call TRBD2 (5 bases). The germline gives CDR1 MGHRA, CDR2 YSYEKL. The CDR3 has 16 amino acids. The V end lost 4 bases, the J end lost 2 bases, and 16 bases lay between the germline ends. The CDR3 DNA reads TGCGCCAGCAGCCTAACCGGGGTAGGGAACACAGATACGCAGTATTTT. It yields the protein CASSLTGVGNTDTQYF.

The J gene is TRBJ2-7, the V gene TRBV2; D is ambiguous. Germline-derived CDR1 and CDR2 are SNHLY and FYNNEI. V gave up 10 bases and J gave up 4 bases, with 23 bases separating them. This CDR3 has 15 residues. Written as DNA, the CDR3 is TGTGCCACCAGGAAATTTGTGGCTGCGACGTACGAGCAGTACTTC. Its translation is CATRKFVAATYEQYF.

The chain couples TRBV19 to TRBJ1-1; D is unclear. This CDR3 has 11 amino acids. Trimming cost V 7 bases and J 4 bases, with 7 bases left between them. Looked up from germline, CDR1 is LNHDA and CDR2 is SQIVND (reference sequence). CDR3 region: CASKGSTEAFF. The DNA for the CDR3 is TGTGCCAGTAAAGGGAGCACTGAAGCTTTCTTT.

The chain recombines TRBV5-6 with TRBJ1-2, with D perhaps matching TRBD1 (6 bases). Trimming cost V 3 bases and J 7 bases, with 13 bases left between them. This CDR3 comprises 13 residues. Germline CDR1 reads SGHDT; CDR2 reads YYEEEE. CDR3 sequence (DNA): TGTGCCAGCAGCTGGGGGCAGGGCTTTGGCTACACCTTC. This encodes CASSWGQGFGYTF. The whole variable domain, filled in from reference TRBV5-6 and TRBJ1-2, reads DAGVTQSPTHLIKTRGQQVTLRCSPKSGHDTVSWYQQALGQGPQFIFQYYEEEERQRGNFPDRFSGHQFPNYSSELNVNALLLGDSALYLCASSWGQGFGYTFGSGTRLTVV.

The chain carries TRBV28 and TRBJ1-5, with TRBD1 identical over 7 bases. Germline-derived CDR1 and CDR2 are MDHEN and SYDVKM. The length of the CDR3 is 17 residues. The trim removed 3 bases at V and 4 bases at J, leaving 12 bases unmatched. Here the CDR3 reads CASSFDQGGPLNQPQHF. The CDR3 coding sequence is TGTGCCAGCAGTTTTGATCAGGGGGGACCCCTGAATCAGCCCCAGCATTTT.

The CDR3 region has the DNA TGCGCCAGCAGCTTAGGAACAGGGGGTAGTGAGAGCTCTGGAAACACCATATATTTT. It yields the protein CASSLGTGGSESSGNTIYF. V and J are TRBV5-1 and TRBJ1-3; TRBD1 aligns across 8 bases. CDR3 length: 19 residues. Unmatched junction bases numbered 13, after V lost 2 bases and J lost 0 bases. CDR1 is SGHRS, CDR2 YFSETQ, per germline.